The 3 T cell receptor beta chains given below trace back to one sample, sequenced in a study of a mutant IDH1 vaccine in newly diagnosed glioma. Their specific antigens are unknown. Time point in this sample: week 35, safety follow-up. Vaccination comprised doses that each held 300 ug of mutant IDH1 20-mer peptide, plus topical imiquimod. Clones were sequenced by immunoSEQ multiplex PCR, and TCRdb holds only the in-frame ones, with some missing. Counted here are tens of thousands of clones, roughly 77% occurring once; the ten biggest clones make up 15%. Sequencing used PBMCs, obtained from a glioma patient whose treatment included an IDH1 peptide vaccine. The receptors were gathered from a man aged 25 to 40 with glioma.

There are a few counts of this clone. V and J are TRBV9 and TRBJ2-1; 8 bases agree with TRBD2. Germline-derived CDR1 and CDR2 are SGDLS and YYNGEE. This CDR3 is 16 amino acids long. V shed 3 bases and J 0 bases; nucleotides not matched to a gene: 5. For the CDR3, the DNA is TGTGCCAGCAGCGGGACCAGCGGGAGCTCCTACAATGAGCAGTTCTTC. It yields the protein CASSGTSGSSYNEQFF.

The chain carries TRBV10-2 and TRBJ2-7; 10 nucleotides line up with TRBD2. This CDR3 has 14 residues. CDR1 and CDR2 (germline): WSHSY, SAAADI. V was clipped by 7 bases and J by 3 bases; unmatched bases: 6. CDR3 region: CASNPSGRGYEQYF. In DNA form, the CDR3 reads TGCGCCAGCAACCCTAGCGGGAGAGGCTACGAGCAGTACTTC.

This sequence joins TRBV5-1 and TRBJ2-1; no definite D call. Germline V lookup: CDR1 SGHRS, CDR2 YFSETQ. Trimming took 4 bases from V and 9 from J, leaving 14 bases between them. This CDR3 contains 13 residues. CDR3 in DNA: TGCGCCAGCAGCCCCCAAAGCTTTGCTGAGCAGTTCTTC. It encodes CASSPQSFAEQFF.